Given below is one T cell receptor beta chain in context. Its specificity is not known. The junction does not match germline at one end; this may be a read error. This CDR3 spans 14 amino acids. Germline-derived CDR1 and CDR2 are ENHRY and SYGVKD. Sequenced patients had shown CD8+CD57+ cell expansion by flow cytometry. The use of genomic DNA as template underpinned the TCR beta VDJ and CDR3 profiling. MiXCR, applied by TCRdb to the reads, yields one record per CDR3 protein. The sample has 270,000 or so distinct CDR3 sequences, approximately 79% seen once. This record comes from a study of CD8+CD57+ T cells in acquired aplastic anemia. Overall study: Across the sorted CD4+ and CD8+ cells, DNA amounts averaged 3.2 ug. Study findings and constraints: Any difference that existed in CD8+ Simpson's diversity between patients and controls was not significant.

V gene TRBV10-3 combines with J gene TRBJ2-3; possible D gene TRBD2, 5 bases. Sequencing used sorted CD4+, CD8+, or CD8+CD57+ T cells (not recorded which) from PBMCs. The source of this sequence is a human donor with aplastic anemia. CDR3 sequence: CAISVAGGGDKQYF. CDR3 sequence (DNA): TGTGCCATCAGCGTGGCTGGAGGTGGGGATAAGCAGTATTTT.